One sample yielded the 28 T cell receptor beta chains listed below, sequenced in a study of PD-L1 blockade in urothelial cancer. The table came from immunoSEQ multiplex PCR; TCRdb's copy has only in-frame clones and leaves some out. The sample carries roughly 120,000 clones, approximately 84% recorded once. Indicated time point: pretreatment peripheral blood. The sequencing used PBMCs, collected around atezolizumab (anti-PD-L1) treatment. These receptors were taken from a middle-aged man with urothelial cancer.

The V gene is TRBV29-1, the J gene TRBJ1-2, with D unclear. The CDR3 is made up of 14 amino acids. Between the trimmed V and J ends, which lost 0 bases and 7 bases, there was a span of 15 bases. Germline lookup yields CDR1 SQVTM and CDR2 ANQGSEA. CDR3 in DNA: TGCAGCGTTGAAGATAGGAGTGTCGTGGGTGGCTACACCTTC. Amino acids: CSVEDRSVVGGYTF.

The rearrangement links TRBV11-3 to TRBJ2-2; a possible D gene is TRBD2 (6 bases). Deletions cut 5 bases from V and 4 bases from J, with 17 bases between. Germline assignment: CDR1 SGHNT and CDR2 YENEEA. The CDR3 totals 16 residues. Here the CDR3 reads CASSQSSVGGTGELFF. CDR3 in DNA: TGTGCCAGCAGCCAGAGTTCTGTGGGAGGCACCGGGGAGCTGTTTTTT.

J is TRBJ1-3 and V is TRBV30, with D maybe TRBD1 (5 bases). The CDR3 has 15 residues. Germline V gene lookup returns CDR1 GTSNPN and CDR2 SVGIG (reference sequence). The ends were cut back, 3 bases at V and 0 bases at J, with 12 bases in the middle. The CDR3 loop reads CAWSQGAISGNTIYF. CDR3 DNA sequence: TGTGCCTGGAGCCAAGGGGCGATCTCTGGAAACACCATATATTTT. The full variable domain, completed using reference TRBV30 and TRBJ1-3, is SQTIHQWPATLVQPVGSPLSLECTVEGTSNPNLYWYRQAAGRGLQLLFYSVGIGQISSEVPQNLSASRPQDRQFILSSKKLLLSDSGFYLCAWSQGAISGNTIYFGEGSWLTVV.

The chain recombines TRBV7-9 with TRBJ2-1; 11 positions match TRBD2. V lost 7 bases to trimming and J lost 0 bases; unmatched junction nucleotides: 8. Per germline, CDR1 SEHNR and CDR2 FQNEAQ (reference sequence). The CDR3 sequence is 17 residues long. The CDR3: CASTLRTSGSSYNEQFF. CDR3 sequence (DNA): TGTGCCAGCACCCTTCGGACTAGCGGGTCCTCCTACAATGAGCAGTTCTTC.

The genes are TRBV7-2 and TRBJ2-3, with D tentatively TRBD2 (6 bases). V gave up 4 bases and J gave up 4 bases, with 18 bases separating them. Looked up from germline, CDR1 is SGHTA and CDR2 is FQGNSA. The CDR3 is 16 amino acids. The chain's CDR3 is CASSSRRESPPDTQYF. In DNA form, the CDR3 reads TGTGCCAGCAGCTCAAGACGGGAGTCCCCTCCAGATACGCAGTATTTT.

This clone is a singleton in its sample. V is TRBV28 and J is TRBJ1-1; tentative D call: TRBD1 (5 bases). The CDR3 spans 13 residues. Germline assignment: CDR1 MDHEN and CDR2 SYDVKM. V lost 7 bases and J 5 bases, leaving 14 bases between the germline ends. In DNA, the CDR3 is TGTGCCAGCACCGAAGGGGTGCGGACTGAAGCTTTCTTT. It is translated as CASTEGVRTEAFF.

The chain carries TRBV5-6 and TRBJ2-2; 7 bases fit TRBD1. This CDR3 contains 16 residues. The germline V gene has CDR1 SGHDT and CDR2 YYEEEE. The ends lost 2 bases at V and 5 bases at J; junction bases unmatched: 9. Here the CDR3 DNA reads TGTGCCAGCAGCTTCCGACAGGGCTCGTGGACCGGGGAGCTGTTTTTT. Its protein product is CASSFRQGSWTGELFF. The variable domain in full, completed from reference TRBV5-6 and TRBJ2-2, reads DAGVTQSPTHLIKTRGQQVTLRCSPKSGHDTVSWYQQALGQGPQFIFQYYEEEERQRGNFPDRFSGHQFPNYSSELNVNALLLGDSALYLCASSFRQGSWTGELFFGEGSRLTVL.

The chain is built from TRBV6-5 and TRBJ2-5, with TRBD1 matching over 7 bases. CDR3 size: 15 residues. Germline loops: CDR1 MNHEY, CDR2 SVGAGI. Unmatched junction bases numbered 12, after V lost 6 bases and J lost 5 bases. DNA of the CDR3: TGTGCCAGCAGGGTGAGGGGGCTAGGCACGGAGACCCAGTACTTC. Its translation is CASRVRGLGTETQYF.

The V call is TRBV18, the J call TRBJ1-1; D ambiguous. The germline V and J ends were trimmed by 1 base and 0 bases, with 6 bases remaining between them. This CDR3 has 14 residues. Germline CDR1 and CDR2: KGHSH and LQKENI. In DNA form, the CDR3 reads TGTGCCAGCTCACCACAACTAGTGAACACTGAAGCTTTCTTT. It encodes CASSPQLVNTEAFF.

This rearrangement joins TRBV14 to TRBJ2-3; D gene unclear. The germline V and J ends were trimmed by 4 bases and 2 bases, with 4 bases remaining between them. The CDR3 is made up of 12 amino acids. The germline gives CDR1 SGHDN, CDR2 FVKESK. In DNA form, the CDR3 reads TGTGCCAGCAGCCTTTACACAGATACGCAGTATTTT. Translated, it gives CASSLYTDTQYF.

The chain recombines TRBV19 with TRBJ2-2; TRBD2 matches 11 bases. Trimming at V came to 5 bases and at J to 4 bases, leaving 3 bases not matched to a gene. The CDR3 is 15 residues long. The V gene's germline CDR1 is LNHDA and CDR2 SQIVND (reference sequence). In DNA, the CDR3 is TGTGCCAGTAGTGCCGGGACTAGCGGCACCGGGGAGCTGTTTTTT. Amino acid sequence: CASSAGTSGTGELFF.

The genes are TRBV28 and TRBJ2-5, with 9 bases matching TRBD2. In germline, CDR1 is MDHEN, CDR2 SYDVKM. This CDR3 has 14 residues. V dropped 6 bases and J dropped 4; count of bases not matched to a gene: 6. DNA of the CDR3: TGTGCCAGCAGCTTAGCGGGAGTGATAGAGACCCAGTACTTC. Encoded protein: CASSLAGVIETQYF.

The chain has TRBV6-6 and TRBJ1-5; 7 bases are a match to TRBD1. This CDR3 is 15 amino acids long. Unmatched junction bases numbered 9, after V lost 5 bases and J lost 5 bases. Germline values: CDR1 MNHNY, CDR2 SVGAGI (reference sequence). CDR3 protein: CASSQTGESYQPQHF. CDR3 coding DNA: TGTGCCAGCAGTCAAACAGGGGAATCTTATCAGCCCCAGCATTTT.

V and J are TRBV5-6 and TRBJ1-6, with D possibly matching TRBD1 (5 bases). This CDR3 has 15 residues. Germline values: CDR1 SGHDT, CDR2 YYEEEE. The ends were cut back, 4 bases at V and 3 bases at J, with 11 bases in the middle. CDR3 bases: TGTGCCAGCAGCAGTCGGGGGGGCTATAATTCACCCCTCCACTTT. Translating it yields CASSSRGGYNSPLHF.

This chain uses TRBV7-2 with TRBJ2-1, with D perhaps matching TRBD2 (6 bases). Trimming stripped 1 base from V and 8 bases from J, with 18 bases between. The CDR3 has 16 amino acids. The germline CDR1 and CDR2 sequences are SGHTA and FQGNSA. Here the CDR3 reads CASSLGALIGRDEQFF. The CDR3 nucleotides read TGTGCCAGCAGCTTAGGGGCTCTGATCGGGAGAGATGAGCAGTTCTTC.

The rearrangement uses TRBV18 and TRBJ1-2; 7 bases map to TRBD1. The V segment lost 2 bases and the J segment 5 bases; nucleotides outside the gene matches: 2. Germline lookup yields CDR1 KGHSH and CDR2 LQKENI. There are 13 residues in the CDR3. Here the CDR3 DNA reads TGTGCCAGCTCACCAGGGACAGCGTATGGCTACACCTTC. Translated: CASSPGTAYGYTF.

V and J are TRBV7-9 and TRBJ2-3; 11 nucleotides align to TRBD2. CDR1 is SEHNR and CDR2 is FQNEAQ in the germline V gene (reference sequence). V dropped 6 bases and J dropped 2; count of bases not matched to a gene: 7. The CDR3 loop spans 16 amino acids. In nucleotides, the CDR3 is TGTGCCAGCAGAAACTTAGCGGGAGGGACCACAGATACGCAGTATTTT. Translating it yields CASRNLAGGTTDTQYF. The full variable domain, in which reference TRBV7-9 and TRBJ2-3 provide the parts outside the CDR3, is DTGVSQNPRHKITKRGQNVTFRCDPISEHNRLYWYRQTLGQGPEFLTYFQNEAQLEKSRLLSDRFSAERPKGSFSTLEIQRTEQGDSAMYLCASRNLAGGTTDTQYFGPGTRLTVL.

The gene calls are TRBV18 and TRBJ2-2; 7 bases fit TRBD2. Germline CDR1 is KGHSH and CDR2 is LQKENI. V was pared by 0 bases and J by 4 bases, with 2 bases of the junction left unmatched. This CDR3 has 15 amino acids. The CDR3 nucleotides read TGTGCCAGCTCACCACCGCGGGAGCCCACCGGGGAGCTGTTTTTT. Amino acids: CASSPPREPTGELFF. Together with reference TRBV18 and TRBJ2-2, the CDR3 gives the full variable domain: NAGVMQNPRHLVRRRGQEARLRCSPMKGHSHVYWYRQLPEEGLKFMVYLQKENIIDESGMPKERFSAEFPKEGPSILRIQQVVRGDSAAYFCASSPPREPTGELFFGEGSRLTVL.

Here the CDR3 reads CASRGQNSGNEQFF. In DNA form, the CDR3 reads TGTGCCAGCAGGGGACAAAATAGCGGGAATGAGCAGTTCTTC. This sequence joins TRBV6-6 and TRBJ2-1, with D tentatively TRBD2 (7 bases). This CDR3 region has 14 residues. Germline assignment: CDR1 MNHNY and CDR2 SVGAGI (reference sequence). The V end was cut by 6 bases, the J end by 7 bases, with 16 bases between.

To note about this clone: A read error may account for a junction end that differs from germline. The V gene is TRBV18, the J gene TRBJ1-4, with D possibly being TRBD1 (6 bases). The germline V gene encodes CDR1 KGHSH and CDR2 LQKENI. CDR3 length: 15 amino acids. The CDR3 DNA sequence: TGTGCCAGCTCACGAAGACAGGAATTGAATGAAAAGCTGTTTTTT. Translated, it gives CASSRRQELNEKLFF.

This clone has just one count. The chain employs TRBV7-2 and TRBJ1-2; 7 bases map to TRBD1. V was clipped by 7 bases and J by 2 bases; unmatched bases: 4. Germline V gene lookup returns CDR1 SGHTA and CDR2 FQGNSA. This CDR3 contains 13 residues. The CDR3 bases are TGTGCCAGCAACAGACAGGGCAACTATGGCTACACCTTC. Protein sequence: CASNRQGNYGYTF.

The sample holds a few counts of this clone. This chain connects TRBV11-2 to TRBJ2-4, with D uncertain. V gave up 2 bases and J gave up 0 bases, with 11 bases separating them. The germline gives CDR1 SGHAT, CDR2 FQNNGV. The CDR3 extends over 16 amino acids. The DNA for the CDR3 is TGTGCCAGCAGCTTATCCCAGGCTCTAGCCAAAAACATTCAGTACTTC. Its protein product is CASSLSQALAKNIQYF.

The gene calls are TRBV5-1 and TRBJ2-7, with TRBD1 identical over 11 bases. This CDR3 region has 19 residues. From germline, CDR1 is SGHRS and CDR2 YFSETQ. V dropped 2 bases and J dropped 0; count of bases not matched to a gene: 13. In DNA, the CDR3 is TGCGCCAGCAGCTTTGGATGGGGACAGGGGGGTCCGAGCTCCTACGAGCAGTACTTC. It encodes CASSFGWGQGGPSSYEQYF.

The CDR3 spells CASSPFPSYEQYF. The DNA of the CDR3 is TGTGCCAGCTCACCATTCCCTTCCTACGAGCAGTACTTC. The chain has TRBV18 and TRBJ2-7; D gene uncertain. V was pared by 2 bases and J by 1 base, with 6 bases between. CDR1 and CDR2 (germline): KGHSH, LQKENI. The CDR3 is made up of 13 amino acids.

The genes are TRBV28 and TRBJ1-1, with 7 bases identical to TRBD1. The trim removed 5 bases at V and 1 base at J, leaving 7 bases unmatched. CDR1 is MDHEN, CDR2 SYDVKM, per germline. The CDR3 covers 15 residues. The CDR3 nucleotides are TGTGCCAGCAGTCCCGCAGGGGGAGCGAACACTGAAGCTTTCTTT. This sequence encodes CASSPAGGANTEAFF.

The chain carries TRBV7-9 and TRBJ2-7; 11 bases are shared with TRBD2. The CDR3 loop spans 15 amino acids. V dropped 5 bases and J dropped 2; count of bases not matched to a gene: 5. Per the germline V gene, CDR1 is SEHNR and CDR2 is FQNEAQ (reference sequence). CDR3 in amino acids: CASSGPTSGTYEQYF. The DNA for the CDR3 is TGTGCCAGCAGCGGCCCGACTAGCGGGACCTACGAGCAGTACTTC.

This chain joins TRBV7-9 and TRBJ2-1; D might be TRBD2 (5 bases). V lost 3 bases and J 4 bases, leaving 10 bases between the germline ends. The CDR3 loop spans 14 amino acids. Germline CDR1 SEHNR, CDR2 FQNEAQ (reference sequence). The CDR3 DNA sequence: TGTGCCAGCAGCTTTAGCGTTTCATACAATGAGCAGTTCTTC. It translates to CASSFSVSYNEQFF.

This clone turned up a few times. This sequence joins TRBV5-1 and TRBJ2-2; D perhaps matches TRBD1 (6 bases). There are 15 residues in the CDR3. Germline CDR1 and CDR2: SGHRS and YFSETQ. The V end lost 5 bases, the J end lost 4 bases, and 15 bases lay between the germline ends. CDR3 protein: CASSSGQPTTGELFF. The CDR3 DNA sequence: TGCGCCAGCAGTTCCGGACAGCCGACCACCGGGGAGCTGTTTTTT.